This T cell receptor beta chain was sequenced in a study of blood T cells in healthy people across ages. CDR1 is MDHEN, CDR2 SYDVKM, per germline. The CDR3 is 14 amino acids. The V and J ends lost 2 bases and 2 bases respectively, with 7 bases between them. Next came a second PCR, run for about 6 to 11 cycles, which used a sample-barcoded 5' primer along with a J-beta primer mix. From the 5' RACE reads, TCRdb called clonotypes with MiXCR, one entry per CDR3 protein. The table lists approximately 780,000 distinct CDR3 sequences, roughly 24% of them singletons. A minimum of 7 million PBMCs was isolated per sample. These sequences were also reported in another study, on T cells of mothers and their children.

The source of this sequence is a boy between 10 and 17 years old in good health. The sequenced material came from blood. This chain uses TRBV28 with TRBJ2-1; D remains unclear. In nucleotides, the CDR3 is TGTGCCAGCAGTTTACCCCTAGCCTACAATGAGCAGTTCTTC. Protein sequence: CASSLPLAYNEQFF.